This is a list of T cell receptor beta chains from one sample in a study of OX40 agonist ivuxolimab in advanced cancers. This table comes from immunoSEQ multiplex PCR, and its TCRdb copy is limited to in-frame clones, with some not included. In the table there are tens of thousands of clones, about 89% of which are singletons. The input for sequencing was CD4+ or CD8+ T cells sorted from blood, taken in a trial of the OX40 agonist ivuxolimab. The source is an adult with an advanced solid tumor such as melanoma, head and neck, liver or kidney cancer. The conserved cysteine and the conserved F or W are not part of the CDR3 here.

V: TRBV6-5; J: TRBJ1-3; CDR3: ASSYSTGNTIY
V: TRBV19; J: TRBJ1-2; CDR3: ASSTRQGGVHYGYT
V: TRBV15; J: TRBJ2-5; CDR3: ATSRDLAGETQY
V: TRBV7-9; J: TRBJ2-2; CDR3: ASSTSGAEGAITGELF
V: TRBV27; J: TRBJ2-3; CDR3: ASSQIWGGGITDTQY
V: TRBV15; J: TRBJ1-1; CDR3: ATSTSLTGGWNTEAF
V: TRBV29-1; J: TRBJ2-7; CDR3: SVVKRDRNYEQY
V: TRBV18; J: TRBJ2-5; CDR3: ASSPPSGGGETQY
V: TRBV5-4; J: TRBJ1-1; CDR3: ASSLGPTEAF
V: TRBV12-5; J: TRBJ2-5; CDR3: ASGLDGTPRGTQY
V: TRBV5-1; J: TRBJ2-5; CDR3: ASSPGQVLGETQY
V: TRBV7-9; J: TRBJ2-1; CDR3: ASSLGSGRAGEQF
V: TRBV19; J: TRBJ2-5; CDR3: ASSRALGQGTAQY
V: TRBV27; J: TRBJ1-5; CDR3: ASSLSGDNQPQH
V: TRBV6-5; J: TRBJ2-7; CDR3: ASQPGATYEQY
V: TRBV19; J: TRBJ2-2; CDR3: ASTRGNPGLAGVGLF
V: TRBV10-1; J: TRBJ2-1; CDR3: ASSEGLDNEQF
V: TRBV19; J: TRBJ2-7; CDR3: ATKNRGHYEQY
V: TRBV6-5; J: TRBJ1-1; CDR3: ASSYRRHTEAF
V: TRBV4-1; J: TRBJ2-3; CDR3: ASSQDASGNPTTQY
V: TRBV7-9; J: TRBJ1-2; CDR3: ASSLIGQVPYGYT
V: TRBV27; J: TRBJ2-3; CDR3: ASSVDWGDTRRTDTQY
V: TRBV7-9; J: TRBJ2-5; CDR3: ASSYIRERETQY
V: TRBV5-8; J: TRBJ1-3; CDR3: ASSLDTVSGNTIY
V: TRBV2; J: TRBJ2-7; CDR3: ASRTSGLYEQY
V: TRBV7-2; J: TRBJ2-2; CDR3: ASSLSETSVRGELF
V: TRBV7-2; J: TRBJ2-1; CDR3: ASSFDRANEQF
V: TRBV28; J: TRBJ2-7; CDR3: ASSFWRGATYEQY
V: TRBV11-2; J: TRBJ2-1; CDR3: ASSLDHGAVGEQF
V: TRBV13; J: TRBJ2-2; CDR3: ASSSGIPSSGELF
V: TRBV30; J: TRBJ2-1; CDR3: AWSERLAGAGEQF
V: TRBV11-3; J: TRBJ2-5; CDR3: ASGLETQY
V: TRBV2; J: TRBJ2-5; CDR3: ASSGDSTIQETQY
V: TRBV19; J: TRBJ2-1; CDR3: ASLGVAGQEQF
V: TRBV19; J: TRBJ2-3; CDR3: ASSIVGTNTQY
V: TRBV11-2; J: TRBJ1-2; CDR3: ASSFATTANYGYT
V: TRBV5-1; J: TRBJ2-1; CDR3: ASSLAVRLAGGDEQF
V: TRBV15; J: TRBJ2-7; CDR3: ATSPRSEGPYEQY
V: TRBV5-1; J: TRBJ2-3; CDR3: ASSLRPGQLRTDTQY
V: TRBV7-6; J: TRBJ1-3; CDR3: ASSRVSSGNTIY
V: TRBV5-1; J: TRBJ2-1; CDR3: ASSLAGSSYNEQF
V: TRBV4-2; J: TRBJ2-6; CDR3: ASSQAILSGANVLT
V: TRBV18; J: TRBJ2-1; CDR3: ASSPPEDEQF
V: TRBV5-6; J: TRBJ2-2; CDR3: ASSLVSRAGELF
V: TRBV6-1; J: TRBJ1-5; CDR3: ASLKAGGANQPQH
V: TRBV5-8; J: TRBJ1-2; CDR3: ASSRSNYGYT
V: TRBV18; J: TRBJ1-2; CDR3: ASSPDGTSYGYT
V: TRBV7-9; J: TRBJ2-2; CDR3: ASSLDLAGQLF
V: TRBV7-9; J: TRBJ1-4; CDR3: ASRGEEKLF
V: TRBV28; J: TRBJ2-6; CDR3: ASSLGLAGTSGANVLT
V: TRBV19; J: TRBJ1-5; CDR3: ASRGPSYNQPQH
V: TRBV6-5; J: TRBJ2-3; CDR3: ASSYRGGDTDTQY
V: TRBV11-2; J: TRBJ2-2; CDR3: ASSSNDYNTGELF
V: TRBV29-1; J: TRBJ2-2; CDR3: SVELLAGTGELF
V: TRBV12-5; J: TRBJ2-3; CDR3: ASSGRATDTQY